A selection of T cell receptor beta chains follows, all from one sample in a study of cytomegalovirus exposure and HLA in healthy donors. Repertoires were generated with immunoSEQ multiplex PCR, while TCRdb's copy carries only in-frame clones and drops some. In the table there are 200,000 to 250,000 clones, more than 75% of which are singletons. The sequencing sample was made of PBMCs. The receptors stem from a man younger than 30 in good health and CMV-seronegative. The CDR3 runs from the conserved cysteine through the conserved F or W. The D gene is left open where the match is weak. The size field is filled for only some rows; it gives once, few, many or a size class.

v_call	cdr3_length	d_call	j_call	clone_size	cdr3_nt	cdr3_aa
TRBV7-2	14	NA	TRBJ2-5	NA	TGTGCCAGCAGCTTACGGTCAGGGCGAGAGACCCAGTACTTC	CASSLRSGRETQYF
TRBV19	11	TRBD1	TRBJ2-7	NA	TGTGCCAGTCGACAGGGGTACGTGCAGTACTTC	CASRQGYVQYF
TRBV27	16	NA	TRBJ2-7	once	TGTGCCAGCAGTTTATCGCCGAGGGGGTATATCTACGAGCAGTACTTC	CASSLSPRGYIYEQYF
TRBV10-3	14	TRBD2	TRBJ2-1	NA	TGTGCCATCAGTGAGGACTTGACTAGCGGTGAGCAGTTCTTC	CAISEDLTSGEQFF
TRBV7-9	15	NA	TRBJ1-6	NA	TGTGCCAGCAGCTTAGAATCCGGTTTGAGTTCACCCCTCCACTTT	CASSLESGLSSPLHF
TRBV29-1	12	NA	TRBJ2-3	NA	TGCAGCGTTGAAGACGGCACAGATACGCAGTATTTT	CSVEDGTDTQYF
TRBV2	13	NA	TRBJ1-6	NA	TGTGCCAGCAGTGAGGGCTTTAATTCACCCCTCCACTTT	CASSEGFNSPLHF
TRBV6-5	15	NA	TRBJ2-6	NA	TGTGCCAGCAGCCTAGAATTCTCTGGGGCCAACGTCCTGACTTTC	CASSLEFSGANVLTF
TRBV4-3	16	NA	TRBJ1-1	NA	TGCGCCAGCAGCCAAGATTACGGGGTGGTGAACACTGAAGCTTTCTTT	CASSQDYGVVNTEAFF
TRBV27	14	NA	TRBJ2-1	NA	TGTGCCAGCAGTTTGCGACAGGGGAGGGGTGAGCAGTTCTTC	CASSLRQGRGEQFF
TRBV28	15	TRBD1	TRBJ1-5	NA	TGTGCCAGCAGCATCCTGGCAGGGGGTAATCAGCCCCAGCATTTT	CASSILAGGNQPQHF
TRBV6-5	13	TRBD1	TRBJ1-5	NA	TGTGCCAGCGGGACAGGGATCAATCAGCCCCAGCATTTT	CASGTGINQPQHF